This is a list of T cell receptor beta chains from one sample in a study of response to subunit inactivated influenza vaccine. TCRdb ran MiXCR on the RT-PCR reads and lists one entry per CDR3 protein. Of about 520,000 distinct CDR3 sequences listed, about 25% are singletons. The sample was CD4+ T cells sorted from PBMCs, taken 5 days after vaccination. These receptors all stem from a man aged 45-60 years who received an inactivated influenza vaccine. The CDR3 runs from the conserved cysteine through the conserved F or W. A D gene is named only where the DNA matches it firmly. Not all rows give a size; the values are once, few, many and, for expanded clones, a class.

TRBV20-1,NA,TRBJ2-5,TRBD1,CSARGGTEQETQYF,TGCAGTGCTAGAGGTGGGACAGAGCAAGAGACCCAGTACTTC
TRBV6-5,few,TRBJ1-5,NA,CASSYSATSQPQHF,TGTGCCAGCAGTTACTCGGCCACCAGTCAGCCCCAGCATTTT
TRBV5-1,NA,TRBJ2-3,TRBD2,CASSFQAGGLTDTQYF,TGCGCCAGCAGCTTCCAAGCGGGGGGACTCACAGATACGCAGTATTTT
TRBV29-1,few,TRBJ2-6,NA,CSVGYSSSGANVLTF,TGCAGCGTTGGGTACAGTAGCTCTGGGGCCAACGTCCTGACTTTC
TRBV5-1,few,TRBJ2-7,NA,CASSPGPLGGHEQYF,TGCGCCAGCAGCCCCGGTCCTCTTGGGGGCCACGAGCAGTACTTC
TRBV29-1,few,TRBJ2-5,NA,CSVVVAQETQYF,TGCAGCGTTGTGGTCGCGCAAGAGACCCAGTACTTC
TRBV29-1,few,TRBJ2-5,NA,CSVWTGETQYF,TGCAGCGTGTGGACCGGAGAGACCCAGTACTTC
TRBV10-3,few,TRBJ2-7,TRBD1,CAISESRQGYEQYF,TGTGCCATCAGTGAGTCGAGACAGGGGTACGAGCAGTACTTC
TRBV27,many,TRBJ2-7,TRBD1,CASSLQGVPYEQYF,TGTGCCAGCAGTTTACAGGGGGTACCCTACGAGCAGTACTTC
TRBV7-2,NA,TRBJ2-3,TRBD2,CASSTGTTFTDTQYF,TGTGCCAGCAGCACCGGGACTACGTTCACAGATACGCAGTATTTT
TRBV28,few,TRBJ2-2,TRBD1,CASSSLDRGGRELFF,TGTGCCAGCAGTTCGCTGGACAGGGGTGGTCGGGAGCTGTTTTTT
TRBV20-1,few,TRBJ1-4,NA,CSARDSRWGEKLFF,TGCAGTGCTAGAGACAGCCGGTGGGGGGAAAAACTGTTTTTT
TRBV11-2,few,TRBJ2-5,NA,CASSRQTRTETQYF,TGTGCCAGCAGCCGCCAGACTAGAACGGAGACCCAGTACTTC
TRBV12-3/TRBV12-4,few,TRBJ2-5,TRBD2,CASSLLAGGREAQYF,TGTGCCAGCAGTTTACTAGCGGGAGGCCGGGAGGCCCAGTACTTC
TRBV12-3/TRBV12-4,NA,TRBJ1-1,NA,CASSLGAGLAEAFF,TGTGCCAGCAGTTTAGGGGCAGGGCTGGCTGAAGCTTTCTTT
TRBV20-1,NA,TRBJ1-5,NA,CSARVGGPTVQPQHF,TGCAGTGCTAGAGTTGGGGGCCCCACTGTTCAGCCCCAGCATTTT
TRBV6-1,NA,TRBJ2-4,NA,CASSRTILNIQYF,TGTGCCAGCAGTCGTACGATACTAAACATTCAGTACTTC
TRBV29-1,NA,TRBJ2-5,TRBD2,CSVRASGRETQYF,TGCAGCGTTCGGGCCAGCGGGAGGGAGACCCAGTACTTC
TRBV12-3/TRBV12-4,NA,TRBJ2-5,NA,CASCASEIQETQYF,TGTGCCAGCTGTGCCTCAGAGATCCAAGAGACCCAGTACTTC
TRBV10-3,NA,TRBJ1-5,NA,CAIKVAGGGNQPQHF,TGTGCCATCAAAGTTGCGGGGGGCGGCAATCAGCCCCAGCATTTT
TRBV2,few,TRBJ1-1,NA,CASRTLGTGTEAFF,TGTGCCAGCAGGACCTTGGGGACGGGCACTGAAGCTTTCTTT
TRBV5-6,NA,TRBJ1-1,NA,CASSPYGLTRNTEAFF,TGTGCCAGCAGCCCATATGGACTCACGAGGAACACTGAAGCTTTCTTT
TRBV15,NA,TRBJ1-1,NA,CATSRDAFGNAEAFF,TGTGCCACCAGCAGAGATGCGTTCGGCAACGCTGAAGCTTTCTTT
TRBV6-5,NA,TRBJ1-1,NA,CASSYWSNTEAFF,TGTGCCAGCAGTTACTGGAGCAACACTGAAGCTTTCTTT